The 17 T cell receptor beta chains below were found in one sample sequenced in a study of Graves' ophthalmopathy and Graves' hyperthyroidism. The authors amplified TCR beta CDR3 regions from RNA transcripts. HTBI-primed first-round RT-PCR preceded second-round multiplex PCR. One entry per CDR3 protein results from TCRdb running MiXCR on the multiplex PCR reads. This table holds under 200,000 distinct CDR3 sequences, 30% to 45% found once. Sequencing was carried out using peripheral blood. The receptors were sampled from a woman aged 40 to 49 with Graves' ophthalmopathy.

The V and J genes are TRBV6-5 and TRBJ1-2, with D uncertain. Deletions cut 0 bases from V and 4 bases from J, with 15 bases between. Germline V gene data show CDR1 as MNHEY and CDR2 as SVGAGI. The CDR3 is made up of 16 amino acids. The CDR3 DNA sequence: TGTGCCAGCAGTTACTCTGGCTCTCGGAATAGCTATGGCTACACCTTC. It encodes CASSYSGSRNSYGYTF.

This clonotype was counted many times. The rearrangement uses TRBV4-1 and TRBJ2-7, with a possible D match to TRBD1 (5 bases). This CDR3 is 17 amino acids long. Trimming shortened V by 1 base and J by 2 bases, and 18 bases separated the two germline ends. The germline CDR1 and CDR2 sequences are MGHRA and YSYEKL. The CDR3 loop is CASSQGIGIRTPYEQYF. CDR3 bases: TGCGCCAGCAGCCAAGGGATAGGGATCAGGACACCCTACGAGCAGTACTTC.

This chain joins TRBV28 and TRBJ1-5; D call uncertain. The CDR3 consists of 14 residues. V gave up 3 bases and J gave up 3 bases, with 9 bases separating them. Germline V gene sequence: CDR1 MDHEN, CDR2 SYDVKM. The CDR3 reads CASSFAQLNQPQHF. CDR3 nucleotide sequence: TGTGCCAGCAGTTTTGCACAGCTCAATCAGCCCCAGCATTTT.

V and J are TRBV11-3 and TRBJ1-1; D not resolved. Trimming took off 5 bases at V and 4 bases at J, with 11 bases between the two ends. Germline V gene data show CDR1 as SGHNT and CDR2 as YENEEA. The CDR3 is made up of 13 amino acids. The CDR3 sequence: CASSKEGITEAFF. Here the CDR3 DNA reads TGTGCCAGCAGCAAGGAGGGAATCACTGAAGCTTTCTTT.

V and J are TRBV25-1 and TRBJ2-5; perhaps TRBD2 as D (6 bases). The germline V gene has CDR1 MGHDK and CDR2 SYGVNS. The CDR3 is made up of 13 amino acids. The ends were cut back, 8 bases at V and 4 bases at J, with 14 bases in the middle. The CDR3 nucleotides read TGTGCCAGCCTTATGCGGGAAGGAGAGACCCAGTACTTC. Protein product: CASLMREGETQYF.

In its sample, this clonotype was seen many times. CDR3 sequence (DNA): TGCAGCGTTGATGTAAAAGCAGGGGAGCTGTTTTTT. As protein: CSVDVKAGELFF. The chain links TRBV29-1 to TRBJ2-2; D uncertain. V gave up 3 bases and J gave up 8 bases, with 10 bases separating them. The germline gives CDR1 SQVTM, CDR2 ANQGSEA. The CDR3 is 12 amino acids.

The V gene is TRBV6-1, the J gene TRBJ1-1; D is possibly TRBD1 (6 bases). Trimming removed 6 bases at V and 3 bases at J, with 20 bases between. Germline V gene lookup returns CDR1 MNHNS and CDR2 SASEGT. The CDR3 is made up of 16 amino acids. As DNA, the CDR3 is TGTGCCAGCAGCGAAAGAACAGGGTCCTATTACACTGAAGCTTTCTTT. Amino acids: CASSERTGSYYTEAFF.

The J gene is TRBJ1-1, the V gene TRBV30; D might be TRBD1 (5 bases). The CDR3 is 13 residues long. V lost 3 bases, J lost 5 bases, and 13 bases lay in between. Germline V gene data show CDR1 as GTSNPN and CDR2 as SVGIG (reference sequence). The CDR3 is CAWRVTGGTEAFF. The CDR3 coding sequence is TGTGCCTGGAGAGTAACAGGTGGGACTGAAGCTTTCTTT.

The count of this clonotype is one. The genes are TRBV27 and TRBJ2-7; D is perhaps TRBD2 (6 bases). The ends were cut back, 6 bases at V and 0 bases at J, with 21 bases in the middle. The germline V gene has CDR1 MNHEY and CDR2 SMNVEV (reference sequence). This CDR3 comprises 17 residues. CDR3 bases: TGTGCCAGCAGCCGCACTCCTAGCGACGCGACCTCCTACGAGCAGTACTTC. This codes for CASSRTPSDATSYEQYF.

The CDR3 loop is CASSGSGTGQETQYF. In DNA form, the CDR3 reads TGTGCCAGCAGCGGTAGCGGGACGGGCCAAGAGACCCAGTACTTC. J is TRBJ2-5 and V is TRBV7-2, with 8 bases aligning to TRBD2. V lost 5 bases and J lost 1; bases outside the gene matches: 6. Germline values: CDR1 SGHTA, CDR2 FQGNSA. The CDR3 consists of 15 residues.

The chain carries TRBV12-3 or TRBV12-4 and TRBJ2-2; 8 nucleotides align to TRBD2. The CDR3 loop spans 16 amino acids. The V gene end was trimmed by 5 bases and the J gene end by 3 bases; junction bases not matched to a gene: 8. The CDR3 DNA sequence: TGTGCCAGCAGTCCCGGGACTAGACGAGACACCGGGGAGCTGTTTTTT. Its translation is CASSPGTRRDTGELFF.

This clonotype was observed a few times. The CDR3 sequence: CASSEITGGSYEQYF. Here the CDR3 DNA reads TGTGCCAGCAGTGAGATAACAGGGGGCTCCTACGAGCAGTACTTC. The gene calls are TRBV6-1 and TRBJ2-7, with TRBD1 identical over 8 bases. V shed 3 bases and J 0 bases; nucleotides not matched to a gene: 4. The germline gives CDR1 MNHNS, CDR2 SASEGT. CDR3 length: 15 residues.

This clonotype has just a few counts. The V call is TRBV25-1, the J call TRBJ1-1, with unresolved D. V lost 3 bases, J lost 6 bases, and 17 bases lay in between. The CDR3 totals 15 residues. Per germline, CDR1 MGHDK and CDR2 SYGVNS. The CDR3 spells CASSDIQASSAEAFF. DNA for the CDR3: TGTGCCAGCAGTGATATTCAGGCGTCGAGCGCTGAAGCTTTCTTT.

This clonotype was counted many times. V is TRBV27 and J is TRBJ1-1, with D maybe TRBD1 (6 bases). The CDR3 is 16 residues long. Trimming shortened V by 4 bases and J by 1 base, and 16 bases separated the two germline ends. Germline V gene sequence: CDR1 MNHEY, CDR2 SMNVEV (reference sequence). The CDR3 bases are TGTGCCAGCAGTTCAACAGGGAGCGGTCGGAACACTGAAGCTTTCTTT. This translates into CASSSTGSGRNTEAFF.

The chain employs TRBV5-1 and TRBJ2-7; tentative D call: TRBD1 (7 bases). V shed 2 bases and J shed 5 bases, with 17 bases lying between them. The germline V gene encodes CDR1 SGHRS and CDR2 YFSETQ. This CDR3 is 15 amino acids long. The CDR3 DNA sequence: TGCGCCAGCAGCTTCCCCCAAGGAGGGGGCGACGAGCAGTACTTC. The encoded protein is CASSFPQGGGDEQYF.

This clonotype was detected ten times or more. The chain links TRBV11-1 to TRBJ2-7; perhaps TRBD2 as D (5 bases). Germline V gene sequence: CDR1 SGHAT, CDR2 FQDESV (reference sequence). The CDR3 is 14 amino acids. With 5 bases removed from V and 3 bases from J, the gap between germline ends came to 14 bases. CDR3 sequence: CASSPWTSIYEQYF. In nucleotides, the CDR3 is TGTGCCAGCAGCCCCTGGACTTCGATCTACGAGCAGTACTTC. Drawing the rest from reference TRBV11-1 and TRBJ2-7, the complete variable domain is EAEVAQSPRYKITEKSQAVAFWCDPISGHATLYWYRQILGQGPELLVQFQDESVVDDSQLPKDRFSAERLKGVDSTLKIQPAELGDSAMYLCASSPWTSIYEQYFGPGTRLTVT.

V usage is TRBV25-1 and J usage is TRBJ1-1; D remains unclear. The CDR3 length is 13 residues. In germline, CDR1 is MGHDK, CDR2 SYGVNS. The V end lost 1 base, the J end lost 2 bases, and 5 bases lay between the germline ends. Here the CDR3 DNA reads TGTGCCAGCAGTGAATCTGATAACACTGAAGCTTTCTTT. Residues: CASSESDNTEAFF.